The 17 T cell receptor beta chains presented below share a single source sample, sequenced in a study of PD-1 blockade in classical Hodgkin lymphoma. There was relapse after autologous stem cell transplantation in every patient, and there was variation in brentuximab vedotin exposure. The assay was immunoSEQ multiplex PCR, and TCRdb's table has in-frame clones only and misses some. The sample shows 20,000 to 25,000 clones, about two thirds of them seen only once. Sequenced here: peripheral blood mononuclear cells (PBMCs), sampled at baseline. Receptors originate from a human donor with classical Hodgkin lymphoma.

The V call is TRBV4-1, the J call TRBJ1-6; D gene unclear. V dropped 2 bases and J dropped 0 bases, with 8 bases sitting between them. The CDR3 covers 16 residues. Germline assignment: CDR1 MGHRA and CDR2 YSYEKL. CDR3 region: CASSQTVGSYNSPLHF. The CDR3 DNA follows: TGCGCCAGCAGCCAAACGGTCGGCTCCTATAATTCACCCCTCCACTTT.

This sequence joins TRBV7-2 and TRBJ1-2, with D tentatively TRBD1 (6 bases). The CDR3 loop spans 13 amino acids. Germline CDR1 SGHTA, CDR2 FQGNSA. V gave up 1 base and J gave up 4 bases, with 7 bases separating them. The CDR3 DNA is TGTGCCAGCAGCTTAGACAGGGTCTATGGCTACACCTTC. Amino acids: CASSLDRVYGYTF.

The CDR3 sequence: CASSLSGQGKETQYF. In DNA form, the CDR3 reads TGTGCCAGCAGCTTGTCGGGACAGGGAAAAGAGACCCAGTACTTC. This rearrangement joins TRBV13 to TRBJ2-5, with TRBD1 matching 9 bases. The trim removed 3 bases at V and 3 bases at J, leaving 5 bases unmatched. The CDR3 totals 15 residues. Germline CDR1 is PRHDT and CDR2 is FYEKMQ (reference sequence).

The sample holds a few counts of this clone. This sequence joins TRBV2 and TRBJ2-7; D not certain. CDR3 length: 13 residues. CDR1 is SNHLY and CDR2 is FYNNEI in the germline V gene. The V end was cut by 6 bases, the J end by 4 bases, with 13 bases between. This chain's CDR3 is CASSAPFRYEQYV. CDR3 in DNA: TGTGCCAGCAGCGCGCCTTTTAGGTACGAGCAGTACGTC.

The rearrangement uses TRBV30 and TRBJ2-1; 9 nucleotides line up with TRBD2. Trimming removed 0 bases from V and 5 bases from J; junction bases left unmatched: 11. The CDR3 covers 17 residues. The germline V gene encodes CDR1 GTSNPN and CDR2 SVGIG (reference sequence). The CDR3 DNA sequence: TGTGCCTGGAGTGTCGGGACTAGCAGTTGGACTGACAATGAGCAGTTCTTC. This gives the protein CAWSVGTSSWTDNEQFF.

In regard to this clone: Its ends do not fully match the called genes, so a read error is possible. The V gene is TRBV7-8, the J gene TRBJ2-1, with D perhaps given as TRBD1 or TRBD2 (5 bases each). Germline loops: CDR1 SGHVS, CDR2 FQNEAQ. This CDR3 is built from 15 residues. CDR3 region: CASTLRRDRGNEQFF. The CDR3, as DNA: TGTGCCAGCACCTTACGCCGGGACCGCGGTAATGAGCAGTTCTTC.

The chain is built from TRBV29-1 and TRBJ2-5; 7 bases line up with TRBD1. CDR1 is SQVTM and CDR2 is ANQGSEA in the germline V gene. This CDR3 region has 17 residues. V lost 4 bases to trimming and J lost 0 bases; unmatched junction nucleotides: 14. The CDR3 coding sequence is TGCAGCGTTGCGGTAATGGAGACAGGGACGTACCAAGAGACCCAGTACTTC. Translating gives CSVAVMETGTYQETQYF.

With respect to this clone: One end of the junction varies from germline; a read error may be responsible. The chain combines TRBV20-1 with TRBJ1-2; D is unresolved. Germline V gene sequence: CDR1 DFQATT, CDR2 SNEGSKA (reference sequence). The CDR3 is made up of 8 amino acids. CDR3 amino acids: CSARDTIF. The CDR3 coding sequence is TGCAGTGCTAGAGATACAATTTTC.

About this clone itself: This likely came from a read error, as a far larger clone is one base away. The genes are TRBV5-6 and TRBJ2-7; D possibly matches TRBD1 or TRBD2 (6 bases each). The CDR3 sequence is 15 residues long. Germline loops: CDR1 SGHDT, CDR2 YYEEEE. V lost 2 bases and J 2 bases, leaving 14 bases between the germline ends. The CDR3: CASSFGYGGAYEQYV. CDR3 DNA sequence: TGTGCCAGCAGCTTCGGATACGGGGGCGCCTACGAGCAGTACGTC.

V and J are TRBV9 and TRBJ1-3; the D gene is possibly TRBD1 (5 bases). CDR1 is SGDLS, CDR2 YYNGEE, per germline. This CDR3 spans 15 amino acids. V gave up 0 bases and J gave up 2 bases, with 9 bases separating them. CDR3 in amino acids: CASSVGRDAGNTIYF. The CDR3, as DNA: TGTGCCAGCAGCGTAGGGAGGGACGCTGGAAACACCATATATTTT.

The rearrangement joins TRBV28 to TRBJ1-3, with unresolved D. Trimming shortened V by 6 bases and J by 1 base, and 13 bases separated the two germline ends. The CDR3 spans 15 residues. CDR1 is MDHEN, CDR2 SYDVKM, per germline. CDR3 in DNA: TGTGCCAGCAGCAGAACGGTCCTTTCTGGAAACACCATATATTTT. Amino acid sequence: CASSRTVLSGNTIYF. Based on the CDR3 plus reference TRBV28 and TRBJ1-3, the full variable domain is DVKVTQSSRYLVKRTGEKVFLECVQDMDHENMFWYRQDPGLGLRLIYFSYDVKMKEKGDIPEGYSVSREKKERFSLILESASTNQTSMYLCASSRTVLSGNTIYFGEGSWLTVV.

The gene calls are TRBV5-5 and TRBJ2-7; the match to TRBD1 covers 7 bases. CDR3 size: 14 residues. CDR1 is SGHKS and CDR2 is YYEKEE in the germline V gene (reference sequence). J lost 1 base, V lost 4 bases, and 5 bases had no gene match. The CDR3: CASSPGQASYEQYF. CDR3 DNA sequence: TGTGCCAGCAGCCCAGGACAGGCTTCCTACGAGCAGTACTTC.

This clone was counted between two and nine times. The chain is built from TRBV9 and TRBJ1-5; D gene ambiguous. The CDR3 has 14 residues. Trimming took off 1 base at V and 5 bases at J, with 10 bases between the two ends. The germline V gene has CDR1 SGDLS and CDR2 YYNGEE. The CDR3 DNA reads TGTGCCAGCAGCGTAAAGGCCGGGGATCAGCCCCAGCATTTT. Its protein product is CASSVKAGDQPQHF.

A single count supports this clone. The rearrangement uses TRBV28 and TRBJ1-2, with D possibly TRBD1 on 5 matching bases. The CDR3 extends over 14 amino acids. With 6 bases removed from V and 4 bases from J, the gap between germline ends came to 15 bases. CDR1 and CDR2 from the germline V gene are MDHEN and SYDVKM. CDR3 amino acids: CASSDDSFGYGYTF. CDR3 DNA sequence: TGTGCCAGCAGCGACGACAGCTTCGGCTATGGCTACACCTTC.

The rearrangement links TRBV7-8 to TRBJ2-5, with TRBD2 identical over 13 bases. The CDR3 contains 15 residues. Germline V gives CDR1 SGHVS, CDR2 FQNEAQ. The V and J ends lost 6 bases and 2 bases, in that order; junction bases with no gene match: 3. The CDR3 bases are TGTGCCAGCAGTAAACTAGCGGGGGGGCAAGAGACCCAGTACTTC. Translation gives CASSKLAGGQETQYF.

This clone was counted only a few times. This rearrangement joins TRBV19 to TRBJ1-1; the D is unclear. The CDR3 is 13 residues long. V was trimmed by 4 bases and J by 0 bases, leaving 6 bases between them. Germline assignment: CDR1 LNHDA and CDR2 SQIVND (reference sequence). The CDR3 nucleotides read TGTGCCAGTAGTAACGAGGTGAACACTGAAGCTTTCTTT. It yields the protein CASSNEVNTEAFF.

The chain combines TRBV6-5 with TRBJ2-7; D is uncertain. Germline values: CDR1 MNHEY, CDR2 SVGAGI. Trimming shortened V by 0 bases and J by 6 bases, and 18 bases separated the two germline ends. The CDR3 is 16 amino acids. In DNA form, the CDR3 reads TGTGCCAGCAGTTACTCGGGCCAGGCTGCCGGTGGCGAGCAGTACTTC. Amino acids: CASSYSGQAAGGEQYF.